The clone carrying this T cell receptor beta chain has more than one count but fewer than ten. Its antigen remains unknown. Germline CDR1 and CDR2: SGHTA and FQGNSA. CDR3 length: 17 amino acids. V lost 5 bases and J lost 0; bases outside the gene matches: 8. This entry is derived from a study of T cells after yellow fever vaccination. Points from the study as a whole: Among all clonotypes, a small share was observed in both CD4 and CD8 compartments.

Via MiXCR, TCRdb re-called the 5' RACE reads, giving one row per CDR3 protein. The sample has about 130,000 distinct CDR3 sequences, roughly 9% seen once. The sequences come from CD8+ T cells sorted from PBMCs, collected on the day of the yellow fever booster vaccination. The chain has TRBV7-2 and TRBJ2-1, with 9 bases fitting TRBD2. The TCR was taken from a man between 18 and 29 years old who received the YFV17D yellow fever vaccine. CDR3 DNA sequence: TGTGCCAGCAGCATCGGGCGGGGGGGCAGCTCCTACAATGAGCAGTTCTTC. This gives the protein CASSIGRGGSSYNEQFF.